The 17 T cell receptor gamma chains below all came from one sample that was sequenced in a study of gamma-delta chains in newborns, infants, children. TCRdb re-called clones from the reads via CATT. Of 830 or so gamma-chain clones listed, roughly 68% are singletons. The sample was blood. Receptors originate from a child who was a newborn, infant or young child, either healthy, febrile or measles-vaccinated (not recorded which).

About this clone itself: A read error may produce the germline difference seen at one junction end. This sequence joins TRGV9 and TRGJP. The J gene is absent in TCRdb and was assigned here via DNA matching to germline. Germline-derived CDR1 and CDR2 are GITISATS and ISYDGTV (reference sequence). The CDR3 is made up of 17 amino acids. CDR3 region: CASWEVGGELGKKIKVF. The CDR3 nucleotides read TGTGCCTCGTGGGAGGTGGGTGGAGAGTTGGGCAAAAAAATCAAGGTATTT.

The genes are TRGV9 and TRGJP. TCRdb is silent on the J gene; assignment here came from matching the DNA to germline. The germline gives CDR1 GITISATS, CDR2 ISYDGTV (reference sequence). The CDR3 contains 16 residues. V lost 4 bases to trimming and J lost 4 bases; unmatched junction nucleotides: 4. The CDR3 loop reads CALWENQELGKKIKVF. The CDR3, as DNA: TGTGCCTTGTGGGAAAACCAAGAGTTGGGCAAAAAAATCAAGGTATTT.

The gene calls are TRGV2 and TRGJ1 or TRGJ2. TCRdb gives no J gene; it was assigned here by matching the DNA to germline. Trimming took 2 bases from V and 3 from J; bases not matched to a gene: 4. CDR3 size: 13 residues. Germline values: CDR1 EGSNGY, CDR2 YDSYNSKV. The CDR3 DNA reads TGTGCCACCTGGGACGATTGTTATTATAAGAAACTCTTT. It encodes CATWDDCYYKKLF.

This clone was detected a few times. The J gene is given as TRGJ1 or TRGJ2, and the V gene is not called. The length of the CDR3 is 13 residues. The CDR3 nucleotides read TGTGCCACCTGGGACGGCCTGTCGTATAAGAAACTCTTT. Its translation is CATWDGLSYKKLF.

This clone has only a few counts. Other DNA sequences of this sample code for an identical CDR3. The V gene is TRGV9, the J gene TRGJP. The J gene is not listed in TCRdb, so it was assigned here from a DNA match to germline. The CDR3 has 15 amino acids. Per germline, CDR1 GITISATS and CDR2 ISYDGTV (reference sequence). The J segment lost 7 bases and the V segment lost 3 bases, leaving 3 bases of the junction unmatched. The CDR3 sequence: CALWERELGKKIKVF. CDR3 DNA sequence: TGTGCCTTGTGGGAGCGGGAGTTGGGCAAAAAAATCAAGGTATTT.

The V gene is TRGV9, the J gene TRGJP. No J gene is reported in TCRdb; it was inferred here by comparing the DNA with germline. V lost 0 bases, J lost 7 bases, and 9 bases stayed unmatched. CDR1 GITISATS and CDR2 ISYDGTV come from the germline V gene (reference sequence). This CDR3 region has 18 residues. The CDR3 coding sequence is TGTGCCTTGTGGGAGGTGCTTGGAAGGGAGTTGGGCAAAAAAATCAAGGTATTT. This codes for CALWEVLGRELGKKIKVF.

The genes are TRGV3 and TRGJ1 or TRGJ2. TCRdb offers no J gene call, so here the DNA was matched to germline to obtain one. The CDR3 is 12 amino acids. J was trimmed by 12 bases and V by 0 bases; bases with no gene match: 8. Germline CDR1 reads VTNTFY; CDR2 reads YDVSTARD (reference sequence). The CDR3 region has the DNA TGTGCCACCTGGGACAGGCGGGATAGGAAACTCTTT. It is translated as CATWDRRDRKLF.

This clone was observed a few times. The rearrangement joins TRGV9 to TRGJ1 or TRGJ2. Matching the DNA to germline supplied the J gene, which TCRdb does not give. CDR1 and CDR2 from the germline V gene are GITISATS and ISYDGTV (reference sequence). J gave up 1 base and V 0 bases, and 6 bases lay outside the gene matches. This CDR3 is built from 15 residues. In nucleotides, the CDR3 is TGTGCCTTGTGGGAGGTGCACCTTAATTATTATAAGAAACTCTTT. Translating gives CALWEVHLNYYKKLF.

The chain carries TRGV3 and TRGJ1 or TRGJ2. V shed 0 bases and J 0 bases; nucleotides not matched to a gene: 2. The CDR3 has 14 amino acids. Germline CDR1 VTNTFY, CDR2 YDVSTARD (reference sequence). CDR3 amino acids: CATWDRPNYYKKLF. Written as DNA, the CDR3 is TGTGCCACCTGGGACAGGCCGAATTATTATAAGAAACTCTTT.

A J gene of TRGJ1 or TRGJ2 was called, though the V gene was not. CDR3 length equals 11 residues. CDR3 amino acids: CATWDGPKKLF. CDR3 coding DNA: TGTGCCACCTGGGATGGTCCTAAGAAACTCTTT.

Only one count was recorded for this clone. The chain couples TRGV3 to TRGJ1 or TRGJ2. TCRdb supplies no J gene; here it was assigned by aligning the nucleotide sequence to germline. Trimming cost V 0 bases and J 4 bases; bases outside gene matches: 12. The CDR3 spans 16 residues. Germline V gene data show CDR1 as VTNTFY and CDR2 as YDVSTARD (reference sequence). In DNA, the CDR3 is TGTGCCACCTGGGACAGGTGCCCAGGGGGATATTATAAGAAACTCTTT. This sequence encodes CATWDRCPGGYYKKLF.

This clone was counted a few times. The chain carries TRGV9 and TRGJP. Germline matching of the DNA provided the J gene here, since TCRdb leaves it blank. V was pared by 0 bases and J by 9 bases, with 8 bases of the junction left unmatched. The CDR3 consists of 17 residues. Germline CDR1 is GITISATS and CDR2 is ISYDGTV (reference sequence). The DNA of the CDR3 is TGTGCCTTGTGGGAGGTGGCTGAAAGGTTGGGCAAAAAAATCAAGGTATTT. Translating it yields CALWEVAERLGKKIKVF.

The rearrangement joins TRGV9 to TRGJP. In the absence of a J gene in TCRdb, the DNA was matched to germline to assign it here. This CDR3 comprises 17 residues. J lost 4 bases, V lost 1 base, and 4 bases had no gene match. Germline V gene sequence: CDR1 GITISATS, CDR2 ISYDGTV (reference sequence). The CDR3 nucleotides are TGTGCCTTGTGGGAGGTCACACAAGAGTTGGGCAAAAAAATCAAGGTATTT. It yields the protein CALWEVTQELGKKIKVF.

This clone came up a few times. This chain links TRGV9 with TRGJP. The J gene, missing from TCRdb, was assigned here through DNA to germline matching. V shed 4 bases and J 5 bases; nucleotides not matched to a gene: 5. Germline values: CDR1 GITISATS, CDR2 ISYDGTV (reference sequence). There are 16 residues in the CDR3. The CDR3 is CALWEREELGKKIKVF. The CDR3 bases are TGTGCCTTGTGGGAACGGGAAGAGTTGGGCAAAAAAATCAAGGTATTT.

V gene TRGV9 combines with J gene TRGJP. The CDR3 loop spans 16 amino acids. Germline V lookup: CDR1 GITISATS, CDR2 ISYDGTV (reference sequence). Trimming removed 3 bases from V and 3 bases from J; junction bases left unmatched: 2. CDR3 DNA: TGTGCCTTGTGGGAGTCGCAAGAGTTGGGCAAAAAAATCAAGGTATTT. This translates into CALWESQELGKKIKVF.

DNA for the CDR3: TGTGCCTTGTGGGGGAATTATTATAAGAAACTCTTT. Protein product: CALWGNYYKKLF. The V gene is uncalled and the J gene is TRGJ1 or TRGJ2. This CDR3 spans 12 amino acids.

This clone has more than one count but fewer than ten. A clone one base away is much larger, so this may be a read error. The same CDR3 is also encoded by other DNA sequences in this sample. This chain uses TRGV9 with TRGJP. J gave up 4 bases and V 1 base, and 1 base lay outside the gene matches. The CDR3 is 16 amino acids. Germline CDR1 GITISATS, CDR2 ISYDGTV (reference sequence). This CDR3 reads CALWEVQELGKKIKVF. CDR3 DNA sequence: TGTGCCTTGTGGGAGGTCCAAGAGTTGGGCAAAAAAATCAAGGTATTT.